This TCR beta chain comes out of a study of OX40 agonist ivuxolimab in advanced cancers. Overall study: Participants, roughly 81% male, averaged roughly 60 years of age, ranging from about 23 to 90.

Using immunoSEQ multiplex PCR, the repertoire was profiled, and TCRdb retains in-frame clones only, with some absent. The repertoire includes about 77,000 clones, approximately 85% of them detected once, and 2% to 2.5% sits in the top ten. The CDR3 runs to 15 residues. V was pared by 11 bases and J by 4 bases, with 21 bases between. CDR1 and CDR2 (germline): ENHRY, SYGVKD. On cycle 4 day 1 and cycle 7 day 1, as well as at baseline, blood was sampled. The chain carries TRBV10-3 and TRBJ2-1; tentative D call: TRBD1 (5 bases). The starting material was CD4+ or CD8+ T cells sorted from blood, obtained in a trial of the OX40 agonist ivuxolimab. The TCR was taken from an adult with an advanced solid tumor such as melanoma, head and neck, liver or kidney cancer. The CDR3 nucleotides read TGTGCCTCAAGACCCGACAGCTGGAGTTACAATGAGCAGTTCTTC. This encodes CASRPDSWSYNEQFF.